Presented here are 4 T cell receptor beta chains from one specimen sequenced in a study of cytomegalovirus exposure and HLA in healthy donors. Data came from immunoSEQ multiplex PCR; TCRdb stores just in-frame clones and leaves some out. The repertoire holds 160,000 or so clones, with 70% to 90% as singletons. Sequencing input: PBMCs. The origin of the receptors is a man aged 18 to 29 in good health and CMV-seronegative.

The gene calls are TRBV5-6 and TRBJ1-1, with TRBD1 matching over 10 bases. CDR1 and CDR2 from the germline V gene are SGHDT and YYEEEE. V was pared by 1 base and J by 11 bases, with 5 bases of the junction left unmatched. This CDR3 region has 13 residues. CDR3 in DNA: TGTGCCAGCAGCTTGATGGGGACAGGGGCTGCTTTCTTT. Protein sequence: CASSLMGTGAAFF.

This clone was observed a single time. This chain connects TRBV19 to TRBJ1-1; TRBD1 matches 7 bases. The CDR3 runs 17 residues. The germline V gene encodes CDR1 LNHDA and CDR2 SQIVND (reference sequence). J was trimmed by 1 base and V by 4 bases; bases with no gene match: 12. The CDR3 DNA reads TGTGCCAGTAGTACCGATCGGGACAGAACGTCGAACACTGAAGCTTTCTTT. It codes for CASSTDRDRTSNTEAFF.

The CDR3, as DNA: TGTGCCAGCAGTCCGGGGACTAGCGGGACCTATGAGCAGTTCTTC. Protein product: CASSPGTSGTYEQFF. The chain uses TRBV27 and TRBJ2-1, with 13 nucleotides matching TRBD2. The germline CDR1 and CDR2 sequences are MNHEY and SMNVEV (reference sequence). This CDR3 has 15 amino acids. The ends lost 5 bases at V and 8 bases at J; junction bases unmatched: 6.

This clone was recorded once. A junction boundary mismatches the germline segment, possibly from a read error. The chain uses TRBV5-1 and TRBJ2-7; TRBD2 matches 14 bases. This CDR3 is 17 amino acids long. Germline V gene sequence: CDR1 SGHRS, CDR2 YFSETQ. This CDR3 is CASRLSGTSGRHYEQYF. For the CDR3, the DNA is TGCGCCAGCCGCTTATCCGGGACTAGCGGGAGACACTACGAGCAGTACTTC.